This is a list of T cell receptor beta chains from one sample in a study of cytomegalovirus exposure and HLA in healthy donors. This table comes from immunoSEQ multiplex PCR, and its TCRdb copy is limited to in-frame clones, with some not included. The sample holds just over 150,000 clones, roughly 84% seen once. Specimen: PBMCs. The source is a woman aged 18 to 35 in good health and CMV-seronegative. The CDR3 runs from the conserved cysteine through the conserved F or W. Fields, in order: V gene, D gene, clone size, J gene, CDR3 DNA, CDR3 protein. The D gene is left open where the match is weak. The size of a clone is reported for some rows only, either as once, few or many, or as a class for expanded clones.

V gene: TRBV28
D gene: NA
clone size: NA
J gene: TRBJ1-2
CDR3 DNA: TGTGCCAGCACCCGGGACACGGGGCAGTATGGCTACACCTTC
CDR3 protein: CASTRDTGQYGYTF

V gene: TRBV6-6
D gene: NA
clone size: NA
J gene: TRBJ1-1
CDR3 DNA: TGTGCCAGCAGTTACTCGTCGCAGGGCAACACTGAAGCTTTCTTT
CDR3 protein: CASSYSSQGNTEAFF

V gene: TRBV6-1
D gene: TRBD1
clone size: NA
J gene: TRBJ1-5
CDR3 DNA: TGTGCCAGCAGTGGTCGGACAGGCGGGAATCAGCCCCAGCATTTT
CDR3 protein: CASSGRTGGNQPQHF

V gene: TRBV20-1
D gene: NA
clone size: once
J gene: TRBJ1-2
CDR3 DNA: TGCAGTACCACAGGATTCGATGGCTACACCTTC
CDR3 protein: CSTTGFDGYTF

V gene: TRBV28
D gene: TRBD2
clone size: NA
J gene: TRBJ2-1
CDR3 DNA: TGTGCCAGCAGCAGTCAGGGACTAGCGGGGGGGGCGGGGAATGAGCAGTTCTTC
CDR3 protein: CASSSQGLAGGAGNEQFF

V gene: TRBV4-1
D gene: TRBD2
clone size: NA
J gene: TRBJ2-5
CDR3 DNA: TGCGCCAGCAGCCAAGATCGTCTAGCGGGGACACGAGGGGAGACCCAGTACTTC
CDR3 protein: CASSQDRLAGTRGETQYF

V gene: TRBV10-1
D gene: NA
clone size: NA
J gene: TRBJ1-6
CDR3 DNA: TGCGCCAGCAGTGGACAGAGAAATTCACCCCTCCACTTT
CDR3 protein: CASSGQRNSPLHF

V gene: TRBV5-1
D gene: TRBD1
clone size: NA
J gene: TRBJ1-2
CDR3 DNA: TGCGCCAGCAGAGAGACAGGGTCGGGGGGCTACACCTTC
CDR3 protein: CASRETGSGGYTF

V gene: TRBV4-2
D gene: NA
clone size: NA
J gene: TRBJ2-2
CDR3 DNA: TGTGCCAGCAGCCAAGATGGGCAAACCGGGGAGCTGTTTTTT
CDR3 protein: CASSQDGQTGELFF

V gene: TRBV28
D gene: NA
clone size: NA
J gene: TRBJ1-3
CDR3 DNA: TGTGCCAGCATCACAGGCGGGGTTTCTGGAAACACCATATATTTT
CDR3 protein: CASITGGVSGNTIYF

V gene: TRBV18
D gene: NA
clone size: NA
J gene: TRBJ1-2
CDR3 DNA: TGTGCCAGCTCACCAGGGTGGGCAGACTATGGCTACACCTTC
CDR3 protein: CASSPGWADYGYTF

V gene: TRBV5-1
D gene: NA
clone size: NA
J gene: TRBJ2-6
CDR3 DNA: TGCGCCAGCAGTATTAGCGCGAGCTCTGGGGCCAACGTCCTGACTTTC
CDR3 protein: CASSISASSGANVLTF

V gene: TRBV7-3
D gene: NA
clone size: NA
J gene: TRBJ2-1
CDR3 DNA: TGTGCCAGCAGCCTCGGGTCCTACAATGAGCAGTTCTTC
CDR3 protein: CASSLGSYNEQFF

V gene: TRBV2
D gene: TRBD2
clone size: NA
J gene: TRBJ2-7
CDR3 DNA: TGTGCCAGCACCGACGGACTAGCGGGAGTAGAGCAGTACTTC
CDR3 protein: CASTDGLAGVEQYF

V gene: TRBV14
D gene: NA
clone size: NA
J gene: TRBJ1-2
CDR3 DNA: TGTGCCAGCAGCCAAGATTTCGGAGAGATCTATGGCTACACCTTC
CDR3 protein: CASSQDFGEIYGYTF

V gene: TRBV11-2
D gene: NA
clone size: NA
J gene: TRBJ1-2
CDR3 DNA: TGTGCCAGCACCAATCTGAAACAGGGCCTTTATGGCTACACCTTC
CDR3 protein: CASTNLKQGLYGYTF

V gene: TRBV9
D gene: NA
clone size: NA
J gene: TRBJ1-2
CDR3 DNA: TGTGCCAGCAGCGTAGCCCACAGAACTAACTATGGCTACACCTTC
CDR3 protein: CASSVAHRTNYGYTF

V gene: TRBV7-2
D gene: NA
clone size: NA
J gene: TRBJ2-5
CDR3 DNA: TGTGCCAGCAGCTTCACCGGGGGGACCCAGTACTTC
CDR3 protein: CASSFTGGTQYF

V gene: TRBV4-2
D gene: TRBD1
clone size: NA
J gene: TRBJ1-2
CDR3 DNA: TGTGCCAGCAGCCAAGATGGGGACAGAGGAACTGGCTACACCTTC
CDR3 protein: CASSQDGDRGTGYTF

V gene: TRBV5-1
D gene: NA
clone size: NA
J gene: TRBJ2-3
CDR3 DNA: TGCGCCAGCAGCCCCCTCTGGGCAGGCCAAGATACGCAGTATTTT
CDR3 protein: CASSPLWAGQDTQYF

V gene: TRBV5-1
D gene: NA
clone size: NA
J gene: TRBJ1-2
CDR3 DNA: TGCGCCAGCAGTGGACAGAATTATGGCTACACCTTC
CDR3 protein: CASSGQNYGYTF

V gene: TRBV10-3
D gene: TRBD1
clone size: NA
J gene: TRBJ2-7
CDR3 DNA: TGTGCCAACTCCGGGACAGAATCCTACGAGCAGTACTTC
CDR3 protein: CANSGTESYEQYF

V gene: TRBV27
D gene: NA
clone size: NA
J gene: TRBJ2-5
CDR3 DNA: TGTGCCAGCAGTCAGGGCGGAGAGACCCAGTACTTC
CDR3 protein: CASSQGGETQYF

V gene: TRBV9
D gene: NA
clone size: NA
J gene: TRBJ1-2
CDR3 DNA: TGTGCCAGCAGCTCCCGGAGCATAGGATCCTACACCTTC
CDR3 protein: CASSSRSIGSYTF

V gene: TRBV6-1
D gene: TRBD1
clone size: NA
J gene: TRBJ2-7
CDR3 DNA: TGTGCCAGCAGTGAGGGACAGGGGATTTACAAGCAGTACTTC
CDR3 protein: CASSEGQGIYKQYF

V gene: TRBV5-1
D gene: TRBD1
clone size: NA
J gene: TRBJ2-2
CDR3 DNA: TGCGCCAGCAGTAACGGACAGGGCGCAGGGGGAGTAACCGGGGAGCTGTTTTTT
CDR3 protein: CASSNGQGAGGVTGELFF

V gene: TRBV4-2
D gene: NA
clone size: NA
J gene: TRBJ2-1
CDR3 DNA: TGTGCCAGCAGCCAAGACAGGATTTACAGTGAGCAGTTCTTC
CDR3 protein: CASSQDRIYSEQFF

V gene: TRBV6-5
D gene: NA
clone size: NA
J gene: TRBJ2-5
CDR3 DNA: TGTGCCAGCAGTCGGACACTGCAAGAGACCCAGTACTTC
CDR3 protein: CASSRTLQETQYF

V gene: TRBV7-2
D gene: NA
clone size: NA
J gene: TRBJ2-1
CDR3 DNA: TGTGCCAGCAGCAGATACAGGGAGCAAGAGCAGTTCTTC
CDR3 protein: CASSRYREQEQFF

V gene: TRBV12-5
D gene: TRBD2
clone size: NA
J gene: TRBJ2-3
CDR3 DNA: TGTGCTAGTGGTCTAAGTAGCGGGGGGGCCGCAGATACGCAGTATTTT
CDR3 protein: CASGLSSGGAADTQYF

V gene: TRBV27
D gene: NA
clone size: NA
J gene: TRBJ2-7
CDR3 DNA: TGTGCCAGCAGTTTTCAAATCTCCTACGAGCAGTACTTC
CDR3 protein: CASSFQISYEQYF

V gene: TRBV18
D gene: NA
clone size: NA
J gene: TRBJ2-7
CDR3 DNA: TGTGCCAGCTCAGTCGATCAGAGAGGGCGATCGCCCGAGCAGTACTTC
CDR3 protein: CASSVDQRGRSPEQYF

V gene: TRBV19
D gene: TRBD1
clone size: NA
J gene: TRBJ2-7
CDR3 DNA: TGTGCCAGTAGTTTCCCAGGACAGGGGGCTGGGGAGCAGTACTTC
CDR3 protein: CASSFPGQGAGEQYF

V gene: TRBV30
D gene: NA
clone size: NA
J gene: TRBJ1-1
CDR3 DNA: TGTGCCTCGAAACCGGACAGTTACACTGAAGCTTTCTTT
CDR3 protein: CASKPDSYTEAFF

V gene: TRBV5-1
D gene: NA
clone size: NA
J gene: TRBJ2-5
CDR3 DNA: TGCGCCAGCAGCTCGTTCAATGGGGGGGAGACCCAGTACTTC
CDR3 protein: CASSSFNGGETQYF

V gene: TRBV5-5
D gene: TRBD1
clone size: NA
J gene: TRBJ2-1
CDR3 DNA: TGTGCCAGCAGCCCTAACCCCGGGACAGCCGTGCTTAACGCCTACAATGAGCAGTTCTTC
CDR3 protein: CASSPNPGTAVLNAYNEQFF

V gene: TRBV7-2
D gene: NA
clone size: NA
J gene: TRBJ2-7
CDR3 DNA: TGTGCCAGCAGCCTCATAGTTGGGGCTCGGGACGAGCAGTACTTC
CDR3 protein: CASSLIVGARDEQYF